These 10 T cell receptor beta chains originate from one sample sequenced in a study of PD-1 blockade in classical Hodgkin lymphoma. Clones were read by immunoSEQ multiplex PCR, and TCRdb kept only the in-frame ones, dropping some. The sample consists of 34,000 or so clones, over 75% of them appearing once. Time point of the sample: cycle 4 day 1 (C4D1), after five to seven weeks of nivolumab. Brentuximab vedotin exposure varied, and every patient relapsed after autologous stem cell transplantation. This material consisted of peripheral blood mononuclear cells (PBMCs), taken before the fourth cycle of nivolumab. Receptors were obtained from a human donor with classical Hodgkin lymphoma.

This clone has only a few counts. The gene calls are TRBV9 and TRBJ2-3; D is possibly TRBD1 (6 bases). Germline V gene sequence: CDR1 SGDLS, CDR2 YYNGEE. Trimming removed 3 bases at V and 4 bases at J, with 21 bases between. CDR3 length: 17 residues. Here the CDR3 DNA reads TGTGCCAGCAGCGCCTCCGCCGGGAACAGGGCCTCAGATACGCAGTATTTT. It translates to CASSASAGNRASDTQYF.

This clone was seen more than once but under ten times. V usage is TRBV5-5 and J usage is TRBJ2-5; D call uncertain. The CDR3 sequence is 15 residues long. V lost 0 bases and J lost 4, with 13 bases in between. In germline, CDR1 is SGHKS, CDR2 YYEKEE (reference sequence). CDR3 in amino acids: CASSLGLGGGETQYF. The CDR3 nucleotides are TGTGCCAGCAGCTTGGGGCTGGGTGGTGGAGAGACCCAGTACTTC.

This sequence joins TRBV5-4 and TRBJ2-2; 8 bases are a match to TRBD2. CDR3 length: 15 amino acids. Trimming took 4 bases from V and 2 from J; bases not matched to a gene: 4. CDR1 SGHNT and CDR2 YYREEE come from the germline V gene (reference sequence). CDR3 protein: CASSPTSGNTGELFF. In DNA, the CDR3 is TGTGCCAGCAGCCCAACTAGCGGAAACACCGGGGAGCTGTTTTTT. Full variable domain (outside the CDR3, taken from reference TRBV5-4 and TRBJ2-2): ETGVTQSPTHLIKTRGQQVTLRCSSQSGHNTVSWYQQALGQGPQFIFQYYREEENGRGNFPPRFSGLQFPNYSSELNVNALELDDSALYLCASSPTSGNTGELFFGEGSRLTVL.

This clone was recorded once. CDR3 amino acids: CASSNTVQGYTF. The CDR3 DNA is TGTGCCAGTAGTAACACAGTACAGGGCTACACCTTC. The chain carries TRBV19 and TRBJ1-2; D not certain. The ends were cut back, 4 bases at V and 8 bases at J, with 11 bases in the middle. From germline, CDR1 is LNHDA and CDR2 SQIVND (reference sequence). The CDR3 is 12 residues long.

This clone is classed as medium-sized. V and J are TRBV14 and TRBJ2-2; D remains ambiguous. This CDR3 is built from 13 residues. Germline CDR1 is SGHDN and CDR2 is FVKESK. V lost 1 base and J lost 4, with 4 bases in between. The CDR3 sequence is CASSQGGTGELFF. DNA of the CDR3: TGTGCCAGCAGCCAAGGGGGCACCGGGGAGCTGTTTTTT.

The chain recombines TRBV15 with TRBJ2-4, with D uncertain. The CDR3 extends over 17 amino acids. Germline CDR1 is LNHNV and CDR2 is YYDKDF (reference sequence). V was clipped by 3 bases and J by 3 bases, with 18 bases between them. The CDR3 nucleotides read TGTGCCACCAGCAGTTTATTCAAAGGGCTAGTCAAAAACATTCAGTACTTC. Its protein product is CATSSLFKGLVKNIQYF.

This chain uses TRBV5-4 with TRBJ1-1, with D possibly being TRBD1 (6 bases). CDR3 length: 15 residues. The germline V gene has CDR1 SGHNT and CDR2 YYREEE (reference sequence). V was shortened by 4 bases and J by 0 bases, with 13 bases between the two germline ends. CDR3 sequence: CASSRKGVVNTEAFF. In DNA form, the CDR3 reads TGTGCCAGCAGCCGTAAGGGGGTGGTGAACACTGAAGCTTTCTTT.

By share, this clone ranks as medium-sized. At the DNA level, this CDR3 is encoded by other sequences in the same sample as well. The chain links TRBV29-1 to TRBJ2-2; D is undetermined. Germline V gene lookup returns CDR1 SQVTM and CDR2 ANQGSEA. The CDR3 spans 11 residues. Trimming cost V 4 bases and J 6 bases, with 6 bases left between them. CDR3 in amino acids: CSVVGSGELFF. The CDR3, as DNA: TGCAGCGTTGTAGGATCCGGGGAGCTGTTTTTT.

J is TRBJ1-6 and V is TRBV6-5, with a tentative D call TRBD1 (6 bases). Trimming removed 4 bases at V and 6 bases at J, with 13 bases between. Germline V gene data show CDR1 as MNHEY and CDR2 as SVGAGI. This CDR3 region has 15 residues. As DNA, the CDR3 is TGTGCCAGCAGTTTCGAACAGGGAGGTAATTCACCCCTCCACTTT. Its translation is CASSFEQGGNSPLHF.

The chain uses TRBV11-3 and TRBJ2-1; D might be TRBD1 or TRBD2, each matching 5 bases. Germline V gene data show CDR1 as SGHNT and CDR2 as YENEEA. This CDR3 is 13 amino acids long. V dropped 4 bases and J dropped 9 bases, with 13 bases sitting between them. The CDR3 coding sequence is TGTGCCAGCAGCTCCAGTGAAGGGACTGAGCAGTTCTTC. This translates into CASSSSEGTEQFF.